Presented here are 14 T cell receptor beta chains from one specimen sequenced in a study of T cells in women clearing cervical HPV infection. Data came from immunoSEQ multiplex PCR; TCRdb stores just in-frame clones and leaves some out. The table lists about 39,000 clones, with 6% to 6.5% in the top ten. The sample consisted of blood buffy coat. These TCRs come from a woman aged 18 to 69 with a cervical HPV16 infection that either progressed to CIN3+ or cleared (not recorded which).

Comments on this clone: The read ends 3 residues early relative to the CDR3; the germline J gene fills the gap. The rearrangement links TRBV5-6 to TRBJ2-3, with 7 bases identical to TRBD1. The CDR3 length is 14 residues. The germline V gene has CDR1 SGHDT and CDR2 YYEEEE. J lost 4 bases, V lost 2 bases, and 4 bases had no gene match. The CDR3 DNA, read in part, is TGTGCCAGCAGCTTTGAAGGGGGCCCAGATACG. This gives the protein CASSFEGGPDT. The full CDR3 protein is CASSFEGGPDTQYF.

A remark on this clone: The read ends 3 residues early relative to the CDR3; the germline J gene fills the gap. This chain links TRBV23-1 with TRBJ2-1, with D perhaps matching TRBD2 (6 bases). TRBV23-1 is treated as an ORF (open reading frame) with a function not yet certain. The CDR3 is 17 amino acids. Between the trimmed V and J ends, which lost 4 bases and 0 bases, there was a span of 16 bases. This CDR3 reads CASSPPLGLSSYNEQFF. The part of the CDR3 DNA that was read is TGCGCCAGCAGTCCTCCCCTGGGACTGAGCTCCTACAATGAG.

With regard to this clone: With the read ending 3 residues before the CDR3 end, the germline J gene is used to fill in that end. This rearrangement joins TRBV11-2 to TRBJ2-3; D not certain. V was shortened by 8 bases and J by 6 bases, with 9 bases between the two germline ends. Germline V lookup: CDR1 SGHAT, CDR2 FQNNGV. This CDR3 has 11 amino acids. Partial CDR3 DNA: TGTGCCAGCCGAAACTCCGATACG. As protein: CASRNSDT. The whole CDR3 region reads CASRNSDTQYF.

The part of the CDR3 DNA that was read is TGTGCCAGCTCGCCTACAGGCCGTTCAGGGATTTATGGAGAGACG. Protein: CASSPTGRSGIYGET. The whole CDR3 sequence reads CASSPTGRSGIYGETQYF. The rearrangement links TRBV18 to TRBJ2-3; D is possibly TRBD1 (5 bases). The missing CDR3 end, 3 residues past where the read stops, is filled in from the germline J gene. CDR1 is KGHSH and CDR2 is LQKENI in the germline V gene. CDR3 length: 18 residues.

The CDR3 bases that were read are TGTGCCACCGCTAGGACAGGGCAAGAGACC. Its translation is CATARTGQET. The complete CDR3 protein is CATARTGQETQYF. The chain links TRBV7-2 to TRBJ2-5, with TRBD1 identical over 8 bases. The read finishes 3 residues shy of the CDR3 end, and the germline J gene is used to complete it. Germline CDR1 SGHTA, CDR2 FQGNSA. The CDR3 runs 13 residues. The V gene end was trimmed by 10 bases and the J gene end by 2 bases; junction bases not matched to a gene: 6. Full variable domain (rest looked up from reference TRBV7-2 and TRBJ2-5): GAGVSQSPSNKVTEKGKDVELRCDPISGHTALYWYRQSLGQGLEFLIYFQGNSAPDKSGLPSDRFSAERTGGSVSTLTIQRTQQEDSAVYLCATARTGQETQYFGPGTRLLVL.

A remark on this clone: The read ends 3 residues shy of where the CDR3 ends; the end is completed using the germline J gene. The gene calls are TRBV30 and TRBJ1-1; D might be TRBD1 (5 bases). The CDR3 is made up of 12 amino acids. CDR1 and CDR2 from the germline V gene are GTSNPN and SVGIG (reference sequence). The part of the CDR3 DNA that was read is TGTGCCTGGAGTGTGTCGGGGGGTAAA. Protein sequence: CAWSVSGGK. In full, the CDR3 is CAWSVSGGKAFF.

On this clone itself: The read terminates 3 residues before the CDR3 end, so the remaining end is supplied by the germline J gene. J is TRBJ1-4 and V is TRBV19; the D gene is possibly TRBD1 (6 bases). This CDR3 comprises 15 residues. From germline, CDR1 is LNHDA and CDR2 SQIVND (reference sequence). CDR3 DNA, as far as it was read: TGTGCCAGTAGTACAAGGACAGCGTTGGGCTCACCA. It yields the protein CASSTRTALGSP. The full-length CDR3 reads as CASSTRTALGSPLFF.

Concerning this clone itself: The CDR3 extends 3 residues past the end of the read, so its final part is completed from the germline J gene. The V call is TRBV19, the J call TRBJ2-1, with 12 bases lining up with TRBD1. The CDR3 is 17 amino acids. From germline, CDR1 is LNHDA and CDR2 SQIVND (reference sequence). V was pared by 3 bases and J by 1 base, with 4 bases of the junction left unmatched. The sequenced CDR3 bases are TGTGCCAGTAGTATTGGGACAGGGGGCACGTCCTACAATGAG. It codes for CASSIGTGGTSYNE. The entire CDR3 is CASSIGTGGTSYNEQFF.

For this clone: The CDR3 end falls 3 residues outside the read, so it is completed with the germline J gene. The chain employs TRBV29-1 and TRBJ2-3; TRBD2 matches at 9 bases. The CDR3 loop spans 16 amino acids. Germline V gives CDR1 SQVTM, CDR2 ANQGSEA. The sequenced CDR3 bases are TGCAGCGTTGACAAGTTCGGCGGGGGGGCCCTCGAGACG. Protein product: CSVDKFGGGALET. The CDR3 in its entirety is CSVDKFGGGALETQYF.

On this clone: The CDR3 extends 3 residues past the end of the read, so its final part is completed from the germline J gene. The chain employs TRBV5-6 and TRBJ1-2, with D perhaps matching TRBD1 (5 bases). The CDR3 consists of 13 residues. Trimming took 4 bases from V and 4 from J, leaving 11 bases between them. CDR1 and CDR2 from the germline V gene are SGHDT and YYEEEE. The covered CDR3 bases are TGTGCCAGCAGCCCACAGGCGGCCTATGGC. It translates to CASSPQAAYG. The whole CDR3 region reads CASSPQAAYGYTF.

In regard to this clone: The read comes to an end 3 residues before the CDR3 does, leaving the germline J gene to fill in the end. The rearrangement uses TRBV2 and TRBJ1-1; 9 nucleotides agree with TRBD1. CDR3 size: 15 residues. V lost 5 bases, J lost 4 bases, and 8 bases stayed unmatched. CDR1 SNHLY and CDR2 FYNNEI come from the germline V gene. The chain's CDR3 is CASSLDRGGITEAFF. The sequenced part of the CDR3 DNA is TGTGCCAGCAGTTTGGACAGGGGAGGGATCACTGAA.

On this clone: The observed sequence ends 3 residues before the CDR3 terminus, with the missing tail filled in from the germline J gene. This sequence joins TRBV19 and TRBJ1-2; tentative D call: TRBD1 (5 bases). Germline lookup yields CDR1 LNHDA and CDR2 SQIVND (reference sequence). This CDR3 region has 18 residues. This CDR3 is CASSIHGTSGGVMDTYTF. The CDR3 bases that were read are TGTGCCAGTAGTATTCACGGGACTAGCGGGGGGGTTATGGATACC.

As regards this clone: The CDR3 goes on 3 residues after the read ends, and that part is filled in from the germline J gene. This chain joins TRBV5-1 and TRBJ2-1; 10 nucleotides match TRBD2. The CDR3 spans 14 residues. Trimming at V came to 4 bases and at J to 4 bases, leaving 2 bases not matched to a gene. CDR1 is SGHRS, CDR2 YFSETQ, per germline. The CDR3 region is CASSPSGGYNEQFF. The CDR3 DNA, read in part, is TGCGCCAGCAGCCCTAGCGGGGGATACAATGAG.

Turning to this clone: From the germline J gene comes the end of the CDR3, since the read stops 3 residues before it. The genes are TRBV7-2 and TRBJ1-2; 8 positions match TRBD1. Germline CDR1 reads SGHTA; CDR2 reads FQGNSA. V was pared by 4 bases and J by 4 bases, with 5 bases of the junction left unmatched. There are 14 residues in the CDR3. The part of the CDR3 DNA that was read is TGTGCCAGCAGCTGGACAGGGTCCATCTATGGC. Translated, it gives CASSWTGSIYG. The complete CDR3 sequence is CASSWTGSIYGYTF. The full variable domain, with the rest looked up from reference TRBV7-2 and TRBJ1-2, is GAGVSQSPSNKVTEKGKDVELRCDPISGHTALYWYRQSLGQGLEFLIYFQGNSAPDKSGLPSDRFSAERTGGSVSTLTIQRTQQEDSAVYLCASSWTGSIYGYTFGSGTRLTVV.